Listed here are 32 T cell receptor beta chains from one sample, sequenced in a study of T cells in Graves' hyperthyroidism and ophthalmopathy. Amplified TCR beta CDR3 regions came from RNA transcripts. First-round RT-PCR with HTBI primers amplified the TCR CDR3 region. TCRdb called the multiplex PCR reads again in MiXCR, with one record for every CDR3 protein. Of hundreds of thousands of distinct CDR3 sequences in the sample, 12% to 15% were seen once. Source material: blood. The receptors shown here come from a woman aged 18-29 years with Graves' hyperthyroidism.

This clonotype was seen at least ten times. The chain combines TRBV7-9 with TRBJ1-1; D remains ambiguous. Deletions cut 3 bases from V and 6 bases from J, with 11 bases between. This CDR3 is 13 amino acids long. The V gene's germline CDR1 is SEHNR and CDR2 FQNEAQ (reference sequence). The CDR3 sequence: CASSFYSPPEAFF. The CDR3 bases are TGTGCCAGCAGCTTCTACAGCCCTCCTGAAGCTTTCTTT. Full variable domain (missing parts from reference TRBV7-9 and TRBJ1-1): DTGVSQNPRHKITKRGQNVTFRCDPISEHNRLYWYRQTLGQGPEFLTYFQNEAQLEKSRLLSDRFSAERPKGSFSTLEIQRTEQGDSAMYLCASSFYSPPEAFFGQGTRLTVV.

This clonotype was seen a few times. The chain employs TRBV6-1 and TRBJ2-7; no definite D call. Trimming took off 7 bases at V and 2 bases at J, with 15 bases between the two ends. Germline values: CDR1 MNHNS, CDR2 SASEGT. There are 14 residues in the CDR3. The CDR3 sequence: CASTPPGFTYEQYF. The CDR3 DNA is TGTGCCAGCACCCCACCGGGTTTCACCTACGAGCAGTACTTC.

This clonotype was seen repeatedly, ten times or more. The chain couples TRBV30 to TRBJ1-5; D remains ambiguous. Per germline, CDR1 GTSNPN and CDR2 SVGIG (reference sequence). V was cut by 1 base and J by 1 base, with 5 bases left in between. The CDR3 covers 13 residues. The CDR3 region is CAWSADSNQPQHF. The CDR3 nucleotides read TGTGCCTGGAGTGCCGACAGCAATCAGCCCCAGCATTTT.

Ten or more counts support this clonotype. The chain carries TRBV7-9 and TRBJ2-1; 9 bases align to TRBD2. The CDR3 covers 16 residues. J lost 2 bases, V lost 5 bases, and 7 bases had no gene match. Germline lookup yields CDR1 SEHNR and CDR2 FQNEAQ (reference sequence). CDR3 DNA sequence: TGTGCCAGCAGCAGTTCCGGGACTAGCCCCTACAATGAGCAGTTCTTC. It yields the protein CASSSSGTSPYNEQFF.

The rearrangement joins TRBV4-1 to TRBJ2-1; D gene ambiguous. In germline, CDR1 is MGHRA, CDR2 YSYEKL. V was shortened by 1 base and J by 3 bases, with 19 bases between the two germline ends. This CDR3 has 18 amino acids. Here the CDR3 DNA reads TGCGCCAGCAGCCAAGGCTTTAGCCGCGAGAGGCACTACAATGAGCAGTTCTTC. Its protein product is CASSQGFSRERHYNEQFF.

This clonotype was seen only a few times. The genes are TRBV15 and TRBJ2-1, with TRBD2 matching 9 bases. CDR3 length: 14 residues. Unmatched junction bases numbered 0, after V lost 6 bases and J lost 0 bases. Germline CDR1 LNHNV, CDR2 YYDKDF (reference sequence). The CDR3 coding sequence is TGTGCCACCAGTAGCGGGAGCTCCTACAATGAGCAGTTCTTC. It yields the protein CATSSGSSYNEQFF.

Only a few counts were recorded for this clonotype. This CDR3 reads CASSYSVLAGGQYNEQFF. The CDR3 DNA sequence: TGTGCCAGCAGTTACTCAGTCTTAGCGGGAGGACAATACAATGAGCAGTTCTTC. V and J are TRBV6-2 or TRBV6-3 and TRBJ2-1; the match to TRBD2 covers 10 bases. Trimming at V came to 0 bases and at J to 4 bases, leaving 9 bases not matched to a gene. The germline CDR1 and CDR2 sequences are MNHEY and SVGEGT. The CDR3 has 18 amino acids.

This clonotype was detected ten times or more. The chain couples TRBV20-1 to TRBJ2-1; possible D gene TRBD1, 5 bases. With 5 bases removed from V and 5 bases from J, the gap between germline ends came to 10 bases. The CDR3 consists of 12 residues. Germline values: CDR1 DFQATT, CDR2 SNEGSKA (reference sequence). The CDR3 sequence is CSARTWDNEQFF. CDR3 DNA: TGCAGTGCTCGGACATGGGACAATGAGCAGTTCTTC.

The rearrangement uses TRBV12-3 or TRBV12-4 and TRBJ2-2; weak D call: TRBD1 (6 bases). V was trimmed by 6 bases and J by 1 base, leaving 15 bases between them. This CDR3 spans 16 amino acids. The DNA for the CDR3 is TGTGCCAGCAGGTACATCTCGACAGGGAACACCGGGGAGCTGTTTTTT. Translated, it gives CASRYISTGNTGELFF.

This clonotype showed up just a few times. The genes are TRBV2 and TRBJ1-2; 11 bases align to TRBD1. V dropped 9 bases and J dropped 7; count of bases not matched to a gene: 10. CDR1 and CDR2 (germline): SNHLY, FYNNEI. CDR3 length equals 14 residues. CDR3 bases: TGTGCCAGTAGAGGGACAGGGGGTGAAGTTGGCTACACCTTC. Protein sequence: CASRGTGGEVGYTF.

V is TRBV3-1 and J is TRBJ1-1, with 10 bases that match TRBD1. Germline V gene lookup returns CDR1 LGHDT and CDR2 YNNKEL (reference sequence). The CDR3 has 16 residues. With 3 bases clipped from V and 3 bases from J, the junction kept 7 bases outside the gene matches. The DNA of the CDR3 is TGTGCCAGCAGCCAGATGGGGACAGGGGTGGACACTGAAGCTTTCTTT. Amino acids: CASSQMGTGVDTEAFF. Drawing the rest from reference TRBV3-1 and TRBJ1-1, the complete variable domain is DTAVSQTPKYLVTQMGNDKSIKCEQNLGHDTMYWYKQDSKKFLKIMFSYNNKELIINETVPNRFSPKSPDKAHLNLHINSLELGDSAVYFCASSQMGTGVDTEAFFGQGTRLTVV.

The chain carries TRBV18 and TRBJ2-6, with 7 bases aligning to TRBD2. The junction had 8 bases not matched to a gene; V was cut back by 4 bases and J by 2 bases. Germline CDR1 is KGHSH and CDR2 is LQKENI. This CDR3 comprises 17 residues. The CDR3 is CASSRSKGGTGANVLTF. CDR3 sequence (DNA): TGTGCCAGCTCACGTTCGAAGGGAGGGACTGGGGCCAACGTCCTGACTTTC.

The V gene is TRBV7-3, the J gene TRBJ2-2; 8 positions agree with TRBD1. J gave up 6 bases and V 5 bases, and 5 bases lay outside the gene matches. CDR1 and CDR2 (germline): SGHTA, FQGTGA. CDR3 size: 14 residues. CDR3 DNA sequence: TGTGCCAGCAGCCCCACAGGGGGTCCCGGGGAGCTGTTTTTT. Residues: CASSPTGGPGELFF.

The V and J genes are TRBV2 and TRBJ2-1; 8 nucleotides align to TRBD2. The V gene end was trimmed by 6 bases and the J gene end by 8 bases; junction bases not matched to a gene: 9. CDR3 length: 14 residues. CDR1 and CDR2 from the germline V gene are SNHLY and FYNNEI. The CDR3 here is CASRDIAGIDEQFF. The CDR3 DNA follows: TGTGCCAGCAGAGACATAGCGGGAATCGATGAGCAGTTCTTC.

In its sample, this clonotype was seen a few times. The CDR3 loop is CASSKGGLAHNNEQFF. The CDR3 DNA is TGTGCCAGTAGTAAGGGGGGGCTAGCGCATAACAATGAGCAGTTCTTC. This rearrangement joins TRBV19 to TRBJ2-1; D may be TRBD2 (7 bases). Trimming pared 4 bases from V and 5 bases from J, leaving 18 bases between. From germline, CDR1 is LNHDA and CDR2 SQIVND (reference sequence). The CDR3 spans 16 residues.

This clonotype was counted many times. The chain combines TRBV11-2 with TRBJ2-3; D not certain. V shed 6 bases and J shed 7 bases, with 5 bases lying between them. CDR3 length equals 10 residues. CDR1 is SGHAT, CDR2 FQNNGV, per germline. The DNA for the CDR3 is TGTGCCAGCAGGGGTTATACGCAGTATTTT. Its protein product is CASRGYTQYF.

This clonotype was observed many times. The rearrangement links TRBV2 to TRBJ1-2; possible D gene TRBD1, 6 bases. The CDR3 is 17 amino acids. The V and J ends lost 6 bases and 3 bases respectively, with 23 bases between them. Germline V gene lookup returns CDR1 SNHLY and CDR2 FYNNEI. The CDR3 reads CASRMTLLGGGHYGYTF. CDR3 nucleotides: TGTGCCAGCAGGATGACGTTATTGGGGGGGGGCCACTATGGCTACACCTTC.

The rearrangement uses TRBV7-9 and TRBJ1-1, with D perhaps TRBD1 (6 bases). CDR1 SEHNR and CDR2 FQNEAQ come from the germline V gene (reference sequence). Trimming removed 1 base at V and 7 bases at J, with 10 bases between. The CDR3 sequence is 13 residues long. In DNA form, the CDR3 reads TGTGCCAGCAGCTTAGAGTCAGGGGTTGAAGCTTTCTTT. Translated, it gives CASSLESGVEAFF.

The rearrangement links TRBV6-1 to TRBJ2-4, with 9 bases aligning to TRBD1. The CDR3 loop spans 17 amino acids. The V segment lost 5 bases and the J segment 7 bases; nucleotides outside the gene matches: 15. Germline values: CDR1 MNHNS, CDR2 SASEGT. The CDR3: CASSTLYRGRGPNIQYF. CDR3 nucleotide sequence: TGTGCCAGCAGTACACTCTACAGGGGGCGCGGGCCGAACATTCAGTACTTC.

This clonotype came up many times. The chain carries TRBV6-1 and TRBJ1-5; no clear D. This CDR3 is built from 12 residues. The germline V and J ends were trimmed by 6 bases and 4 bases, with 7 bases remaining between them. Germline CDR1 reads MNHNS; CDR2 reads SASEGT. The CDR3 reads CASRRENQPQHF. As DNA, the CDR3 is TGTGCCAGCAGAAGGGAGAATCAGCCCCAGCATTTT.

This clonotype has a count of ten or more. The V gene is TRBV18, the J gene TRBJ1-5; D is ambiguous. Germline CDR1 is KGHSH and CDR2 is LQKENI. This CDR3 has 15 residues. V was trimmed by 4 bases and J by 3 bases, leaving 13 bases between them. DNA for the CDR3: TGTGCCAGCTCACTTACTCACCAACCCAATCAGCCCCAGCATTTT. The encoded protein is CASSLTHQPNQPQHF.

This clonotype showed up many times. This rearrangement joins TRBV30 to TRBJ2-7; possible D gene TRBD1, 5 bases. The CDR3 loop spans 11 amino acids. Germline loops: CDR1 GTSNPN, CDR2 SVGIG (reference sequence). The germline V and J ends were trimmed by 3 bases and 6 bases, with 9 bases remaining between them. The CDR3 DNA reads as TGTGCCTGGAGGGGGCCTAGCGAGCAGTACTTC. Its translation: CAWRGPSEQYF.

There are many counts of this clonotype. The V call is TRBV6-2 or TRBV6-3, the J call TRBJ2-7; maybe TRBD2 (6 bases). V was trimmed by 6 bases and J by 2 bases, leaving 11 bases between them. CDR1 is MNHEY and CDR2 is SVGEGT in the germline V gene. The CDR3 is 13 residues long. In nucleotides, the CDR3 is TGTGCCAGCAGCTCTAGCGTACCCTACGAGCAGTACTTC. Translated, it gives CASSSSVPYEQYF.

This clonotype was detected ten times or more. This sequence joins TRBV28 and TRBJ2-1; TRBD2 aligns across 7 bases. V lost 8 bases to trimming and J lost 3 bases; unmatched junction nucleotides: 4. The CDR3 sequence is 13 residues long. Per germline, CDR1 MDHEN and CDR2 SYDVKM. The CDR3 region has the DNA TGTGCCAGCGGCGGGAGCCTCTACAATGAGCAGTTCTTC. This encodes CASGGSLYNEQFF.

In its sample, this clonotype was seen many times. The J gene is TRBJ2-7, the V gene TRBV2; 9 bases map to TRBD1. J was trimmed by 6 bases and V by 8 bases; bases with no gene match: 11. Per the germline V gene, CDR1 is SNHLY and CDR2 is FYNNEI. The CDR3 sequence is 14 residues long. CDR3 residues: CASSRDRVSSEQYF. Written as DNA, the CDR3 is TGTGCCAGCTCGCGGGACAGGGTTAGCAGCGAGCAGTACTTC.

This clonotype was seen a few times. This CDR3 reads CASSYRTSGQETQYF. The CDR3 nucleotides are TGTGCCAGCAGCTACAGGACTAGCGGCCAAGAGACCCAGTACTTC. The V and J genes are TRBV2 and TRBJ2-5; TRBD2 matches 10 bases. The CDR3 is 15 residues long. Germline loops: CDR1 SNHLY, CDR2 FYNNEI. With 6 bases clipped from V and 1 base from J, the junction kept 5 bases outside the gene matches.

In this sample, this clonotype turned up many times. The CDR3 bases are TGTGCCAGCAGCTTAAAGGGGACAGCAAAAGAGACCCAGTACTTC. This gives the protein CASSLKGTAKETQYF. The chain employs TRBV7-9 and TRBJ2-5; 7 bases map to TRBD1. The V and J ends lost 2 bases and 3 bases, in that order; junction bases with no gene match: 6. The CDR3 runs to 15 residues. Germline lookup yields CDR1 SEHNR and CDR2 FQNEAQ (reference sequence).

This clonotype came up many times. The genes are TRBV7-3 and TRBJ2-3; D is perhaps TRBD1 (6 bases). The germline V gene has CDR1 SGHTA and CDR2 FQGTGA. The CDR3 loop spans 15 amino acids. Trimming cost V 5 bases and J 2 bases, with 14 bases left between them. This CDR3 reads CASSTSGANTDTQYF. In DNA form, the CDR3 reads TGTGCCAGCAGCACATCAGGGGCTAACACAGATACGCAGTATTTT.

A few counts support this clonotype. The CDR3 region has the DNA TGTGCCAGCAGTCCTACCGGGACAGACATCTACGAGCAGTACTTC. Protein product: CASSPTGTDIYEQYF. This chain connects TRBV27 to TRBJ2-7, with TRBD1 matching over 7 bases. CDR1 and CDR2 (germline): MNHEY, SMNVEV (reference sequence). This CDR3 contains 15 residues. The J segment lost 3 bases and the V segment lost 5 bases, leaving 10 bases of the junction unmatched.

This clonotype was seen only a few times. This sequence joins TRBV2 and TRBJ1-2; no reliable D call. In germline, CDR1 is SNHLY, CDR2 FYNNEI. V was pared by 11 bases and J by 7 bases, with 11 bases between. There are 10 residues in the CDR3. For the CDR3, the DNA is TGTGCCTCCCGGGTGAGTGGCTACACCTTC. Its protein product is CASRVSGYTF. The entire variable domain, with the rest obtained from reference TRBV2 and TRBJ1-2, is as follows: EPEVTQTPSHQVTQMGQEVILRCVPISNHLYFYWYRQILGQKVEFLVSFYNNEISEKSEIFDDQFSVERPDGSNFTLKIRSTKLEDSAMYFCASRVSGYTFGSGTRLTVV.

CDR3 residues: CASSSFSGTQETQYF. DNA for the CDR3: TGTGCCAGCAGCTCGTTTAGCGGGACTCAAGAGACCCAGTACTTC. The chain employs TRBV7-9 and TRBJ2-5; 8 bases match TRBD2. Germline values: CDR1 SEHNR, CDR2 FQNEAQ (reference sequence). The CDR3 consists of 15 residues. V trimming: 4 bases; J trimming: 2 bases; junction bases outside the gene matches: 6.

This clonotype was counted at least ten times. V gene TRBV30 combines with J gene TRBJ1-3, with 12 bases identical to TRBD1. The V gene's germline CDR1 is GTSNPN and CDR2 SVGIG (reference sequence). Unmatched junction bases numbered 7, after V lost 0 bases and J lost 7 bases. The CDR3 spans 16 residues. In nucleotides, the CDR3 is TGTGCCTGGAGTGTACAAGGGACAGGGGGCACGAACACCATATATTTT. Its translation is CAWSVQGTGGTNTIYF.